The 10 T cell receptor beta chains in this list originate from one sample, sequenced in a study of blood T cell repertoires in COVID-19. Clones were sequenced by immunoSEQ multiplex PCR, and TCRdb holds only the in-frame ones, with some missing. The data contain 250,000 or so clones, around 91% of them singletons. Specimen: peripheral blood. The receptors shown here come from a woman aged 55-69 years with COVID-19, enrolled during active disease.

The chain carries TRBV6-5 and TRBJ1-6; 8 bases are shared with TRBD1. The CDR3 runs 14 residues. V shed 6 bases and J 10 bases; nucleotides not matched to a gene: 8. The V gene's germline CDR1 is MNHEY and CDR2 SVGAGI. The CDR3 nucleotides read TGTGCCAGCAGGTGGGACAGGACCTACTCACCCCTCCACTTT. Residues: CASRWDRTYSPLHF.

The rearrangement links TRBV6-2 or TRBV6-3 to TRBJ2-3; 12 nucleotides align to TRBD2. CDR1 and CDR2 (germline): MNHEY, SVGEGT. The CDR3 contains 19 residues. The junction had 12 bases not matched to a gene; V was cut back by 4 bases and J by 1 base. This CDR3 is CASSSRLAGARGGTDTQYF. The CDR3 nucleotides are TGTGCCAGCAGTTCAAGACTAGCGGGGGCCCGCGGGGGCACAGATACGCAGTATTTT.

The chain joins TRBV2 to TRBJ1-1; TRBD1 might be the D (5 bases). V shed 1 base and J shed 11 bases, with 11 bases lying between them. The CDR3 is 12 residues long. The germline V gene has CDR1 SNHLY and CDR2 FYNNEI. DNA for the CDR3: TGTGCCAGCAGTGAAGAGCGGGGACGTGCTTTCTTT. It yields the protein CASSEERGRAFF.

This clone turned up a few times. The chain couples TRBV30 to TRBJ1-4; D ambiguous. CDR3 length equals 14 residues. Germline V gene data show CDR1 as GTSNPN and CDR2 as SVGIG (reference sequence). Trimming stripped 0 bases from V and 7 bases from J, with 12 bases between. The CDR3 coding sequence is TGTGCCTGGAGTGTAATAGGCCCGGGTGAAAAACTGTTTTTT. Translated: CAWSVIGPGEKLFF.

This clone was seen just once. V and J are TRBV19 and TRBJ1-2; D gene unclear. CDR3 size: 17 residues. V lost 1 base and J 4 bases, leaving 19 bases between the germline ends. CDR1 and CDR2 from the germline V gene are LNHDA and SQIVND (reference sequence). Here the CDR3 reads CASSIGGRASLGYGYTF. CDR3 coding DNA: TGTGCCAGTAGTATAGGAGGCAGAGCCTCCCTGGGCTATGGCTACACCTTC.

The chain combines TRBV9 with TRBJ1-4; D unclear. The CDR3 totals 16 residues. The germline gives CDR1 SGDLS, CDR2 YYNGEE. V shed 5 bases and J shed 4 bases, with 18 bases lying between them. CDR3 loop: CASSPFRRQVNEKLFF. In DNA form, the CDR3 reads TGTGCCAGCAGTCCCTTCCGGAGGCAGGTTAATGAAAAACTGTTTTTT.

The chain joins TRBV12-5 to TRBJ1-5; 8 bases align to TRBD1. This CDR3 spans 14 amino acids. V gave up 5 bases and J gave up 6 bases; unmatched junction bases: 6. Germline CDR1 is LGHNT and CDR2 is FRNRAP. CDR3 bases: TGTGCTAGTGGTCCGGGGACAGGTCGTCAGCCCCAGCATTTT. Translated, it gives CASGPGTGRQPQHF.

For the CDR3, the DNA is TGTGCCAGCAGTTGGTATAGCGGGGGAGTTTACAATGAGCAGTTCTTC. Translating it yields CASSWYSGGVYNEQFF. This chain joins TRBV27 and TRBJ2-1; the match to TRBD2 covers 9 bases. V lost 4 bases and J lost 4; bases outside the gene matches: 8. Germline V CDR1 and CDR2: MNHEY, SMNVEV (reference sequence). The CDR3 sequence is 16 residues long.

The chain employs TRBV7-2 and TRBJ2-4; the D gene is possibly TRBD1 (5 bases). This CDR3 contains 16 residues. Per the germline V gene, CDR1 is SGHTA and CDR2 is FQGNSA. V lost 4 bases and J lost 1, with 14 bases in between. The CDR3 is CASSSWGASAKNIQYF. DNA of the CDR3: TGTGCCAGCAGCTCCTGGGGCGCCTCGGCCAAAAACATTCAGTACTTC.

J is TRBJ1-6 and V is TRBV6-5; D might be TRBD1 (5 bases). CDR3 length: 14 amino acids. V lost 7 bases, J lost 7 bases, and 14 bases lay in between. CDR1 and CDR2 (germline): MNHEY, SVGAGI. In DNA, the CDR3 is TGTGCCAGCATCGCCCCAGGGATGAATTCACCCCTCCACTTT. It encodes CASIAPGMNSPLHF.